This is a list of T cell receptor beta chains from one sample in a study of regulatory T cells in long-lasting Graves disease. In TCRdb, the multiplex PCR reads were re-called with MiXCR into one record per CDR3 protein. Altogether roughly 500,000 distinct CDR3 sequences are present, roughly 13% being singletons, with the ten largest covering more than 8.5%. The sample was also linked to a second study, of T cells in Graves' hyperthyroidism and ophthalmopathy.

The sequenced sample was peripheral blood mononuclear cells (PBMCs), obtained at new diagnosis, from a patient treated with antithyroid drugs. Every receptor here comes from a man aged 25-45 years with Graves disease. CDR3s include the opening cysteine and the closing phenylalanine or tryptophan. The D gene is left open where the match is weak. Clone size is not always given. Where it is, it says once, few, many or a class for expanded clones.

CDR3 length | D gene | clone size | J gene | V gene | CDR3 protein | CDR3 DNA
13 | TRBD2 | many | TRBJ2-3 | TRBV3-1 | CASSPFGGGTQYF | TGTGCCAGCAGCCCTTTCGGGGGAGGGACGCAGTATTTT
15 | NA | many | TRBJ2-3 | TRBV9 | CASSVVPVSTDTQYF | TGTGCCAGCAGCGTAGTGCCCGTTAGCACAGATACGCAGTATTTT
14 | NA | many | TRBJ2-5 | TRBV27 | CASSLAVSGETQYF | TGTGCCAGCAGTTTAGCGGTTAGTGGCGAGACCCAGTACTTC
12 | NA | many | TRBJ2-3 | TRBV20-1 | CSARGRGDTQYF | TGCAGTGCTAGAGGCCGGGGAGATACGCAGTATTTT
15 | TRBD2 | NA | TRBJ2-1 | TRBV19 | CASSTLAGGPYEQFF | TGTGCCAGTAGTACCCTAGCGGGAGGGCCATACGAGCAGTTCTTC
16 | TRBD1 | NA | TRBJ1-3 | TRBV30 | CACPLRTGGSGNTIYF | TGTGCCTGCCCGCTAAGGACAGGGGGCTCTGGAAACACCATATATTTT
14 | NA | few | TRBJ2-4 | TRBV5-6 | CASSYLGSKNIQYF | TGTGCCAGCAGCTATCTGGGCAGCAAAAACATTCAGTACTTC
17 | TRBD2 | few | TRBJ2-1 | TRBV10-2 | CASSSTPGLAGYNEQFF | TGCGCCAGCAGTAGCACTCCGGGACTAGCGGGTTACAATGAGCAGTTCTTC
11 | NA | few | TRBJ2-7 | TRBV12-3/TRBV12-4 | CASTLSGSPDF | TGTGCCAGCACCCTATCGGGGAGCCCCGACTTC
13 | NA | many | TRBJ2-5 | TRBV5-1 | CASSRTFQETQYF | TGCGCCAGCAGCCGGACATTCCAAGAGACCCAGTACTTC
17 | TRBD2 | NA | TRBJ2-7 | TRBV6-2/TRBV6-3 | CASSAPLGSSGGDEQYF | TGTGCCAGCAGCGCGCCCCTTGGAAGTAGCGGGGGGGACGAGCAGTACTTC
15 | TRBD1 | NA | TRBJ2-3 | TRBV9 | CASSLSTGTADTQYF | TGTGCCAGCAGCCTATCGACAGGGACCGCAGATACGCAGTATTTT
12 | NA | NA | TRBJ2-1 | TRBV3-1 | CASSPEGGVQFF | TGTGCCAGCAGCCCCGAAGGCGGTGTGCAGTTCTTC
16 | TRBD1 | NA | TRBJ1-2 | TRBV18 | CASSPSTGPSSYGYTF | TGTGCCAGCTCACCTTCGACAGGGCCATCCTCCTATGGCTACACCTTC
15 | TRBD1 | many | TRBJ2-7 | TRBV6-1 | CASRDQGAHKDEQYF | TGTGCCAGCAGGGATCAGGGGGCTCATAAAGACGAGCAGTACTTC
14 | NA | few | TRBJ2-7 | TRBV2 | CASRSGERTYEQYF | TGTGCCAGCAGGTCGGGGGAAAGGACCTACGAGCAGTACTTC
11 | NA | few | TRBJ1-2 | TRBV28 | CASSSYHGYTF | TGTGCCAGCAGTTCATACCATGGCTACACCTTC
13 | TRBD1 | many | TRBJ2-3 | TRBV30 | CAWSGQGADTQYF | TGTGCCTGGAGTGGGCAGGGGGCGGATACGCAGTATTTT
11 | NA | few | TRBJ2-3 | TRBV10-3 | CAVSNTDTQYF | TGTGCCGTGTCTAATACAGATACGCAGTATTTT
14 | NA | few | TRBJ1-2 | TRBV5-1 | CASSLARGGYGYTF | TGCGCCAGCAGCTTGGCCAGGGGAGGGTACGGCTACACCTTC
13 | NA | many | TRBJ1-6 | TRBV14 | CASSPDTGLPLHF | TGTGCCAGCAGCCCGGACACGGGTCTTCCCCTCCACTTT
14 | NA | many | TRBJ1-1 | TRBV7-9 | CASSPPRMNTEAFF | TGTGCCAGCAGCCCTCCCCGGATGAACACTGAAGCTTTCTTT
17 | TRBD2 | many | TRBJ2-6 | TRBV11-2 | CASSLDGGGSGANVLTF | TGTGCCAGCAGCTTAGATGGCGGGGGTTCTGGGGCCAACGTCCTGACTTTC
15 | NA | NA | TRBJ1-1 | TRBV20-1 | CSARDSRVPNTEAFF | TGCAGTGCTAGAGATTCGCGGGTGCCGAACACTGAAGCTTTCTTT
12 | TRBD1 | few | TRBJ1-5 | TRBV19 | CASRDRDQPQHF | TGTGCCAGCCGGGACAGGGATCAGCCCCAGCATTTT
14 | TRBD1 | many | TRBJ2-5 | TRBV27 | CASSPQGATETQYF | TGTGCCAGCAGTCCCCAGGGGGCTACAGAGACCCAGTACTTC
15 | NA | many | TRBJ1-1 | TRBV11-1 | CASSLARPAAPEAFF | TGTGCCAGCAGCTTAGCGCGGCCGGCTGCTCCTGAAGCTTTCTTT
14 | NA | many | TRBJ2-5 | TRBV18 | CASSPVGQGETQYF | TGTGCCAGCTCACCAGTCGGTCAGGGAGAGACCCAGTACTTC
14 | TRBD1 | NA | TRBJ1-2 | TRBV30 | CAWRTTGGVGGYTF | TGTGCCTGGAGGACAACAGGGGGCGTAGGCGGCTACACCTTC
15 | TRBD1 | NA | TRBJ2-1 | TRBV28 | CASSDSGTGIGEQFF | TGTGCCAGCAGTGATTCCGGGACAGGGATTGGCGAGCAGTTCTTC
15 | NA | many | TRBJ1-5 | TRBV12-5 | CASGLTFEGNQPQHF | TGTGCTAGTGGTTTGACCTTCGAGGGCAATCAGCCCCAGCATTTT
13 | NA | many | TRBJ2-7 | TRBV7-2 | CASSRRANHEQYF | TGTGCCAGCAGCCGCCGGGCGAATCACGAGCAGTACTTC
15 | NA | few | TRBJ1-6 | TRBV25-1 | CASREGQIYNSPLHF | TGTGCCAGCAGAGAGGGACAAATCTATAATTCACCCCTCCACTTT
14 | TRBD2 | many | TRBJ2-3 | TRBV10-3 | CAASTSPETDTQYF | TGTGCCGCATCGACTAGCCCTGAGACAGATACGCAGTATTTT
13 | NA | NA | TRBJ1-6 | TRBV7-2 | CASSARQNSPLHF | TGTGCCAGCAGCGCGAGACAGAATTCACCCCTCCACTTT
15 | TRBD2 | NA | TRBJ2-7 | TRBV15 | CATSRRGGDSYEQYF | TGTGCCACCAGCAGACGGGGGGGAGACTCCTACGAGCAGTACTTC
14 | NA | NA | TRBJ2-1 | TRBV13 | CASSWEGGYNEQFF | TGTGCCAGCAGCTGGGAGGGGGGCTACAATGAGCAGTTCTTC
16 | NA | many | TRBJ2-7 | TRBV6-9 | CASSYGGQSPSYEQYF | TGTGCCAGCAGTTACGGGGGACAGTCACCCTCCTACGAGCAGTACTTC
15 | TRBD2 | many | TRBJ2-3 | TRBV12-3/TRBV12-4 | CASSSPGLSRDTQYF | TGTGCCAGCAGTTCCCCGGGACTAAGCAGGGATACGCAGTATTTT
15 | NA | NA | TRBJ1-2 | TRBV5-1 | CASSFLRPPTDGYTF | TGCGCCAGCAGCTTCTTGAGGCCTCCCACGGATGGCTACACCTTC
16 | NA | many | TRBJ2-3 | TRBV27 | CASSLSSGPPTDTQYF | TGTGCCAGCAGTTTATCAAGCGGGCCCCCCACAGATACGCAGTATTTT
12 | NA | many | TRBJ1-4 | TRBV29-1 | CSGRISNEKLFF | TGCAGCGGGAGGATCTCTAATGAAAAACTGTTTTTT
12 | TRBD1 | many | TRBJ1-1 | TRBV2 | CASRPGQGEAFF | TGTGCCAGCCGTCCGGGACAGGGCGAAGCTTTCTTT
14 | NA | few | TRBJ1-2 | TRBV19 | CASSISFGVRGYTF | TGTGCCAGTAGTATATCTTTCGGGGTGAGAGGCTACACCTTC